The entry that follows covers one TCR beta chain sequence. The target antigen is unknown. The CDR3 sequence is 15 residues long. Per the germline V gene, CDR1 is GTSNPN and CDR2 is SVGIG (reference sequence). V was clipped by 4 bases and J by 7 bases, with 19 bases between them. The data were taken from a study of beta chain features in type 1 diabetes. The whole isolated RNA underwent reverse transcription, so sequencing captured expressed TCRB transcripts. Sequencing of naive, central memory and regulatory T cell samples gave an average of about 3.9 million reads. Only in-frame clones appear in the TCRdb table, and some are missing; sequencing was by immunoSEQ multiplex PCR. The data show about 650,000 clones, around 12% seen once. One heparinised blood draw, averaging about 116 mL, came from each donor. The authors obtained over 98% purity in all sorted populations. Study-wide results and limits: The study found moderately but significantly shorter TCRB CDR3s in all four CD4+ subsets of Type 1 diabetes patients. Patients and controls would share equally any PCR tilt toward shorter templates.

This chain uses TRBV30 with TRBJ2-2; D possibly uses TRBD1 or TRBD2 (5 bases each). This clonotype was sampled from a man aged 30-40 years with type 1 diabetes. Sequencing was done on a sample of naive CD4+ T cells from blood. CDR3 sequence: CAWKPPGTRNGELFF. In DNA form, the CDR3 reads TGTGCCTGGAAGCCACCTGGGACCAGAAACGGGGAGCTGTTTTTT.